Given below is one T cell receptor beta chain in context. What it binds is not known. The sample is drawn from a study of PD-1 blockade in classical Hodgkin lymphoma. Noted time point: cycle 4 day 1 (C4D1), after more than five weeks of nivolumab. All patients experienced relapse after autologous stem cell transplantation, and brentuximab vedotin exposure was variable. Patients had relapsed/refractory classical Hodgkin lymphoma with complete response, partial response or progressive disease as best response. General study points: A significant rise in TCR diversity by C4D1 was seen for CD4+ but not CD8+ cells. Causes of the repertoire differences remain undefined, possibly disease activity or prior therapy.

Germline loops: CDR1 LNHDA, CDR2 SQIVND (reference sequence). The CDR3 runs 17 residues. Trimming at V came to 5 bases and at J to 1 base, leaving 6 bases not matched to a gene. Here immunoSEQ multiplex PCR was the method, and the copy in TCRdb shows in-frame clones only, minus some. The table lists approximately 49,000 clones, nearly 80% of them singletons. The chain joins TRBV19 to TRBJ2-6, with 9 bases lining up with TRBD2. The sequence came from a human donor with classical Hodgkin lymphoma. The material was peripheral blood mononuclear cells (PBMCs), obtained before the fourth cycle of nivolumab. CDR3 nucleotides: TGTGCCAGTAGTGGGTTAGCGGGGGATTCTGGGGCCAACGTCCTGACTTTC. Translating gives CASSGLAGDSGANVLTF.